This TCR beta chain was found in a study of T-cell reconstitution after alpha-beta-depleted transplantation in children. Overall study results and limits: When one year had passed after transplant, most T-cell counts and diversity came from newly produced T cells. Several hundred graft clones that had expanded were reportedly the source of alpha-beta T cells about two months after transplant. TCRbeta diversity was high at day 60 in some patients (a result of surviving recipient T cells and thymic progenitors).

A few counts support this clonotype. Its antigen is unknown. The V gene lost 0 bases and the J gene lost 7 bases, with 9 bases spanning the gap. The CDR3 has 13 amino acids. The library targeted TCRbeta and was prepared with unique molecular identifiers. MiXCR, run by TCRdb on the PCR reads, gives a single entry per CDR3 protein. In the table there are over 200,000 distinct CDR3 sequences, under 8.5% of which are singletons. The sequences come from PBMCs, mostly from graft donor cells, collected 360 days after TCRalphabeta/CD19-depleted stem cell transplant. This chain joins TRBV12-3 or TRBV12-4 and TRBJ2-5; D is uncertain. This clonotype originated in a male patient between 2 and 10 years old who had a stem cell transplant for acute myeloid leukemia, so the T cells may come from the graft donor. CDR3 sequence reads: CASSLAGSGTQYF. CDR3 in DNA: TGTGCCAGCAGTTTAGCGGGCAGTGGGACCCAGTACTTC.